This T cell receptor (beta chain) was recorded in a study of siplizumab effects on memory and regulatory T cells. This CDR3 is built from 14 residues. V was clipped by 0 bases and J by 4 bases; unmatched bases: 4. Per germline, CDR1 SGHRS and CDR2 YFSETQ. Assay: immunoSEQ multiplex PCR; the TCRdb copy retains only in-frame clones and omits some. The top ten clones hold approximately 1.7% of a sample with tens of thousands of clones, over 70% of them seen once. This chain links TRBV5-1 with TRBJ2-7; 7 nucleotides agree with TRBD1. The receptor was isolated from a human donor in good health. The sequenced sample was Tregs sorted from blood. The DNA of the CDR3 is TGCGCCAGCAGCTTGGGAGGGGACAGATACGAGCAGTACTTC. Translation: CASSLGGDRYEQYF.